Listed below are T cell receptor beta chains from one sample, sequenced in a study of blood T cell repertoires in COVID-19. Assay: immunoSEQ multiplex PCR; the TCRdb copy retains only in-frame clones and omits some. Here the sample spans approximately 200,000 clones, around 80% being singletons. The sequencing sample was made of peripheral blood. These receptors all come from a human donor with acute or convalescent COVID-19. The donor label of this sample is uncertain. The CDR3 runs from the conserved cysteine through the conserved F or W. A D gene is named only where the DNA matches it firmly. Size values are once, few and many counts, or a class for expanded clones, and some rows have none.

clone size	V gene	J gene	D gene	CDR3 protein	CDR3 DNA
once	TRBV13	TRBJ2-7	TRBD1	CASSPGTGGLPYEQYF	TGTGCCAGCAGCCCCGGGACAGGGGGGTTGCCCTACGAGCAGTACTTC
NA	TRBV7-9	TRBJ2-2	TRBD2	CASSSGTSGNTGELFF	TGTGCCAGCAGCTCTGGGACTAGCGGCAACACCGGGGAGCTGTTTTTT
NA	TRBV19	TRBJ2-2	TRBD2	CASSIDGLAGDTGELFF	TGTGCCAGTAGTATAGATGGACTAGCGGGAGACACCGGGGAGCTGTTTTTT
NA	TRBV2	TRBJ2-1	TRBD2	CASSEVGGLEFF	TGTGCCAGCAGTGAGGTGGGAGGGCTCGAGTTCTTC
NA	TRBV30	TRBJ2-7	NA	CAWSVASNEQYF	TGTGCCTGGAGTGTAGCTAGCAACGAGCAGTACTTC
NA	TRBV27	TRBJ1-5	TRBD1	CASRGGQGNQPQHF	TGTGCCAGCAGGGGGGGACAGGGTAATCAGCCCCAGCATTTT
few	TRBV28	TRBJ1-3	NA	CASSDSSGNTIYF	TGTGCCAGCAGTGACAGCTCTGGAAACACCATATATTTT
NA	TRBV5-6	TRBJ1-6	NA	CASSLGQVNNSPLHF	TGTGCCAGCAGCTTGGGACAGGTTAATAATTCACCCCTCCACTTT
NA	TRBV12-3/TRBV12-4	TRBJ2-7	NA	CASGSKYEQYF	TGTGCCAGCGGGAGTAAGTACGAGCAGTACTTC
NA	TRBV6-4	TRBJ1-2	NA	CASSPDRSNYGYTF	TGTGCCAGCAGTCCCGACAGGTCTAACTATGGCTACACCTTC
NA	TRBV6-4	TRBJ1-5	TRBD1	CASSEQGQVNQPQHF	TGTGCCAGCAGTGAACAGGGGCAGGTCAATCAGCCCCAGCATTTT
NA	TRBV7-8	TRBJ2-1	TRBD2	CASSLRREGRDEQFF	TGTGCCAGCAGCTTGAGGCGGGAGGGCCGCGATGAGCAGTTCTTC
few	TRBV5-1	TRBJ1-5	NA	CASSPGLGLQPQHF	TGCGCCAGCAGCCCGGGACTGGGATTGCAGCCCCAGCATTTT
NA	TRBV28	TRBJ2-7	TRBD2	CASSISGRPLNEQYF	TGTGCCAGCAGCATTAGCGGGAGGCCATTAAACGAGCAGTACTTC
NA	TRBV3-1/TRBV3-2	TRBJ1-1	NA	CASSLGGLTINTEAFF	TGTGCCAGCAGTCTCGGGGGGCTGACCATCAACACTGAAGCTTTCTTT
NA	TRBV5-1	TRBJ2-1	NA	CASSFRYGYNEQFF	TGCGCCAGCAGCTTCCGATACGGGTACAATGAGCAGTTCTTC
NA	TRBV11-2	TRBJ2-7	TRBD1	CASSLGFPGQLYEQYF	TGTGCCAGCAGCTTAGGATTTCCGGGACAGCTCTACGAGCAGTACTTC
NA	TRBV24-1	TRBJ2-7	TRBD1	CATSPGTGVAYEQYF	TGTGCCACCAGCCCCGGGACAGGGGTTGCCTACGAGCAGTACTTC
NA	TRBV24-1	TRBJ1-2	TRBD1	CATSDPGTGGVYGYTF	TGTGCCACCAGTGATCCCGGGACAGGGGGCGTCTATGGCTACACCTTC
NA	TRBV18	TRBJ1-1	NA	CASSPLGQTMNTEAFF	TGTGCCAGCTCACCACTCGGACAGACTATGAACACTGAAGCTTTCTTT
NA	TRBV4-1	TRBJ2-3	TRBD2	CASSSRLAGGADTQYF	TGCGCCAGCAGCTCCCGACTAGCGGGAGGGGCAGATACGCAGTATTTT
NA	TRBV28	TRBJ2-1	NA	CASSLRNEQFF	TGTGCCAGCAGTTTGCGAAATGAGCAGTTCTTC
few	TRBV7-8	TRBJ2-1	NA	CASSLANEQFF	TGTGCCAGCAGCTTGGCCAATGAGCAGTTCTTC
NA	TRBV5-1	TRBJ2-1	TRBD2	CASSSGGSYNEQFF	TGCGCCAGCAGCTCGGGAGGCTCCTACAATGAGCAGTTCTTC
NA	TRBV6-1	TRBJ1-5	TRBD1	CASSGGQGFFNQPQHF	TGTGCCAGCAGTGGGGGACAGGGATTTTTCAATCAGCCCCAGCATTTT
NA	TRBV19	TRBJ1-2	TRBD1	CASIATGGNYGYTF	TGTGCCAGTATCGCGACAGGGGGGAACTATGGCTACACCTTC
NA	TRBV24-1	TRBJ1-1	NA	CATSDSGNTEAFF	TGTGCCACCAGTGATTCAGGGAACACTGAAGCTTTCTTT
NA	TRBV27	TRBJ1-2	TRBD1	CASSLVTGASKMYGYTF	TGTGCCAGCAGTTTAGTTACAGGGGCCTCGAAGATGTATGGCTACACCTTC
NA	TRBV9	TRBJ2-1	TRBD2	CASSVAALAGSEQFF	TGTGCCAGCAGCGTAGCAGCACTAGCGGGTAGTGAGCAGTTCTTC
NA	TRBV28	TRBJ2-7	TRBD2	CASSMGTSGTSF	TGTGCCAGCAGTATGGGGACTAGCGGGACCTCCTTC
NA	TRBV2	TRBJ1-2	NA	CASTSTENYGYTF	TGTGCCAGCACCTCGACAGAAAACTATGGCTACACCTTC
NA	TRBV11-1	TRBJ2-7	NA	CASSPRAQGEQYF	TGTGCCAGCAGCCCTCGCGCCCAGGGCGAGCAGTACTTC
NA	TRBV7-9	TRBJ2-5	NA	CASSSLGVAKETQYF	TGTGCCAGCAGCTCTCTAGGAGTAGCCAAAGAGACCCAGTACTTC
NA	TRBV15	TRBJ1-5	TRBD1	CATSRDGGFSGQGNQPQHF	TGTGCCACCAGCAGAGATGGGGGGTTCTCGGGACAGGGCAATCAGCCCCAGCATTTT
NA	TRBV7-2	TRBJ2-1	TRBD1	CASSPPGQGRHEQFF	TGTGCCAGCAGCCCGCCGGGACAGGGAAGGCATGAGCAGTTCTTC
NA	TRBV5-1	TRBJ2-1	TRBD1	CASSTARGNEQFF	TGCGCCAGCAGCACCGCCAGGGGGAATGAGCAGTTCTTC
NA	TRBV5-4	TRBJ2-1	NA	CASSLGSAGPYNEQFF	TGTGCCAGCAGCTTGGGGAGCGCGGGCCCTTACAATGAGCAGTTCTTC
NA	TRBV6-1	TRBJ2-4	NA	CASSAGQFVAKNIQYF	TGTGCCAGCAGTGCCGGACAGTTTGTAGCCAAAAACATTCAGTACTTC
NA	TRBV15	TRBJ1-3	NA	CATSNSGGLGNTIYF	TGTGCCACCAGCAATAGCGGGGGGCTTGGAAACACCATATATTTT
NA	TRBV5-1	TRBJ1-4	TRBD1	CASSLGRTGREKLFF	TGCGCCAGCAGCTTGGGGAGGACAGGCCGGGAAAAACTGTTTTTT
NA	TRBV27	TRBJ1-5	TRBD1	CASSKSTGGTGQPQHF	TGTGCCAGCAGCAAGTCTACAGGGGGCACGGGGCAGCCCCAGCATTTT
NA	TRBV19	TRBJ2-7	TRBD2	CATQAGGTAVSYEQYF	TGTGCCACTCAGGCGGGGGGGACAGCCGTTTCCTACGAGCAGTACTTC
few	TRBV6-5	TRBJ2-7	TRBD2	CASSLAGGSYEQYF	TGTGCCAGCAGTCTAGCGGGAGGGTCCTACGAGCAGTACTTC
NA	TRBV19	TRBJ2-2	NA	CASSIGQSNTGELFF	TGTGCCAGTAGTATAGGGCAGTCGAACACCGGGGAGCTGTTTTTT
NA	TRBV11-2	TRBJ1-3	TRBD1	CASSSGQGAPGNTIYF	TGTGCCAGCAGCTCGGGACAGGGGGCGCCTGGAAACACCATATATTTT
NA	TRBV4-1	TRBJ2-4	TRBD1	CASSQDLGTGVNRAKNIQYF	TGCGCCAGCAGCCAAGATCTCGGGACAGGGGTCAACCGAGCCAAAAACATTCAGTACTTC
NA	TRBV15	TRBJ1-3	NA	CATSRDSYSGNTIYF	TGTGCCACCAGCAGGGACAGCTACTCTGGAAACACCATATATTTT
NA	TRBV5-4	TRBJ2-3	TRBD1	CASSSLRDRGPDTQYF	TGTGCCAGCAGCTCTCTACGGGACAGGGGGCCGGATACGCAGTATTTT
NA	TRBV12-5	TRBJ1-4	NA	CASGAGAYEKLFF	TGTGCTAGTGGGGCGGGGGCCTATGAAAAACTGTTTTTT
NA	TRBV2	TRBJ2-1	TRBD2	CASSSRTSGRGTEQFF	TGTGCCAGCAGTTCCCGGACTAGCGGGAGGGGCACTGAGCAGTTCTTC
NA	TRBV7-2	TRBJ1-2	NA	CASSPYVGGAGGYTF	TGTGCCAGCAGTCCGTATGTGGGGGGGGCCGGTGGCTACACCTTC
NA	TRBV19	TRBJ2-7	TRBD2	CASTSPGLGAEQYF	TGTGCCAGTACCTCCCCGGGACTAGGGGCGGAGCAGTACTTC
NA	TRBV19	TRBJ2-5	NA	CASSFRPGLKAETQYF	TGTGCCAGTAGTTTCCGGCCGGGACTCAAAGCCGAGACCCAGTACTTC
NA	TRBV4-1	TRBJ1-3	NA	CASSPTVSGNTIYF	TGCGCCAGCAGCCCGACAGTAAGTGGAAACACCATATATTTT